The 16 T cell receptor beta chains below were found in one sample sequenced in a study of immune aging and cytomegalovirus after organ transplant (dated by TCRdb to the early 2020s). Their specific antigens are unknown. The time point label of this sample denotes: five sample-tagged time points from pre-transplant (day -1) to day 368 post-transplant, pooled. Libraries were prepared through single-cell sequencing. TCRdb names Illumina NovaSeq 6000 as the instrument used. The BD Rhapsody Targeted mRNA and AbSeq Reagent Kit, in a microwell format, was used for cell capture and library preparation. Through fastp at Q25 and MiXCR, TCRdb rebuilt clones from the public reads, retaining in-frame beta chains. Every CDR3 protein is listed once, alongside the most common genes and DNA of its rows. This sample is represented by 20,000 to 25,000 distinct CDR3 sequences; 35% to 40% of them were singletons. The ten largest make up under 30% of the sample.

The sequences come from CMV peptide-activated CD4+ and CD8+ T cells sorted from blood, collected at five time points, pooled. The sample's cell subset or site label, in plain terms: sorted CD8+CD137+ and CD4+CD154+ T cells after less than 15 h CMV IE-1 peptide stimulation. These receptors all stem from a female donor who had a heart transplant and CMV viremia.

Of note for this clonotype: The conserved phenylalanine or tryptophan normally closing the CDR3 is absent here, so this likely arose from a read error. CDR3 in amino acids: CAWVSGRRQFL. As DNA, the CDR3 is TGTGCCTGGGTCAGCGGGAGGAGGCAGTTCCTC. The V call is TRBV30, the J call TRBJ2-1; TRBD2 matches 9 bases. The CDR3 extends over 11 amino acids. J was trimmed by 12 bases and V by 5 bases; bases with no gene match: 5. Germline CDR1 and CDR2: GTSNPN and SVGIG (reference sequence).

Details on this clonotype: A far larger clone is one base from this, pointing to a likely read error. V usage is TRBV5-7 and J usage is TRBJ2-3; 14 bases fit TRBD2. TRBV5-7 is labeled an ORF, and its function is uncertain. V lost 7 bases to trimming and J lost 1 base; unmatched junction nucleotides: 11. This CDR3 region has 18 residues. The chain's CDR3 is CASAFGTSGSVGTDTQYF. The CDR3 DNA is TGTGCCAGCGCATTCGGGACTAGCGGGAGTGTTGGCACAGATACGCAGTATTTT.

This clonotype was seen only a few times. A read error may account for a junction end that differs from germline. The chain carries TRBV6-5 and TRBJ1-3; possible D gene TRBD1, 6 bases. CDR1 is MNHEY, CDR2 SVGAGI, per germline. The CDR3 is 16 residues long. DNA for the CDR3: TGTACCAGCAGTTTAAAGAGGGGGACGGTTGGAAACACCATATATTTT. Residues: CTSSLKRGTVGNTIYF.

CDR3 region: CSAGRTSNYGYTF. CDR3 sequence (DNA): TGCAGTGCTGGAAGGACATCTAACTATGGCTACACCTTC. The chain uses TRBV20-1 and TRBJ1-2; possible D gene TRBD1, 5 bases. Germline values: CDR1 DFQATT, CDR2 SNEGSKA (reference sequence). V lost 5 bases and J lost 0, with 10 bases in between. This CDR3 is built from 13 residues.

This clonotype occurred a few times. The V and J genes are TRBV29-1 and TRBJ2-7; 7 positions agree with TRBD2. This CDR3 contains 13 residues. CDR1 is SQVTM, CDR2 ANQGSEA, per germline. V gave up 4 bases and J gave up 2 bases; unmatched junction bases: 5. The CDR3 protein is CSVGVAGTYEQYF. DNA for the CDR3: TGCAGCGTTGGCGTAGCGGGTACCTACGAGCAGTACTTC.

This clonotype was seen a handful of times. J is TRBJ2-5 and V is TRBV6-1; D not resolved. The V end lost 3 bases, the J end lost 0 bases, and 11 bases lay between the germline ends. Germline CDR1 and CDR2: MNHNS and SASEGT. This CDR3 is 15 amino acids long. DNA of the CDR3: TGTGCCAGCAGTGAGCCCCTGGAATACCAAGAGACCCAGTACTTC. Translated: CASSEPLEYQETQYF.

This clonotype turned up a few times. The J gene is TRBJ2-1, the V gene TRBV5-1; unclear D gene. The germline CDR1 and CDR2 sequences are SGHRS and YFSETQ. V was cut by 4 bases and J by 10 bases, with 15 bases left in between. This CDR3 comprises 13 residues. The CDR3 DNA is TGCGCCAGCAGCGCGACCTCGGCCCTGGAGCAGTTCTTC. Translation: CASSATSALEQFF.

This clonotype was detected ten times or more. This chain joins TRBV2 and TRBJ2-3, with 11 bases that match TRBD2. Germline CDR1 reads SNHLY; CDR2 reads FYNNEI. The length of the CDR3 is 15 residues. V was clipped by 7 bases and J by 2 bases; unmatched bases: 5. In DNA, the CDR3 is TGTGCCAGCAAATTGGGACTAGCGGACACAGATACGCAGTATTTT. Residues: CASKLGLADTDTQYF.

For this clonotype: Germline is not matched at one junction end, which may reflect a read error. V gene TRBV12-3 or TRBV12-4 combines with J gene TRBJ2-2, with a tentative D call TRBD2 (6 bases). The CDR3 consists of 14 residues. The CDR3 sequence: CASSLTGFTGGLFF. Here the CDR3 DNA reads TGTGCCAGCAGTCTAACTGGGTTTACCGGGGGGCTGTTTTTT.

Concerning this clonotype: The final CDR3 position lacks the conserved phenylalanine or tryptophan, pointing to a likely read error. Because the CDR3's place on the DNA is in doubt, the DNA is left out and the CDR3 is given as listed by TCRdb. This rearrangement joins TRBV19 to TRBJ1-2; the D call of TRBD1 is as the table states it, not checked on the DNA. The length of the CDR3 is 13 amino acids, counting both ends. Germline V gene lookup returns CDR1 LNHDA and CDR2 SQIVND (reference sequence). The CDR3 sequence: CASTRGRDYGYTL.

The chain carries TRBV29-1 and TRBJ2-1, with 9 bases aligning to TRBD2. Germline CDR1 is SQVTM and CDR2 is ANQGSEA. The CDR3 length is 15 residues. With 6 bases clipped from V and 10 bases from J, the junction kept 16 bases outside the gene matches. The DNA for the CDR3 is TGCAGCGTGGGGACGTCTAGCGGGGTCATACGGGAGCAGTTCTTC. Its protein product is CSVGTSSGVIREQFF.

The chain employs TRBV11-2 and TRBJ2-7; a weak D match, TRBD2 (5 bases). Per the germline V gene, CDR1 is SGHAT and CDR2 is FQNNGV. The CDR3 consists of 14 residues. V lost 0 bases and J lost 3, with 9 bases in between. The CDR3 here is CASSLDRGSYEQYF. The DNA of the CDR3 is TGTGCCAGCAGCTTAGATCGGGGAAGCTACGAGCAGTACTTC.

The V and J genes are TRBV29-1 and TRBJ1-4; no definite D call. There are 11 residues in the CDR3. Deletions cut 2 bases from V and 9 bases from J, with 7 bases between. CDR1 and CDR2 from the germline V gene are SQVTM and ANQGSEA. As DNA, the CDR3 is TGCAGCGTTGAAAGGCGAAAAAAACTGTTTTTT. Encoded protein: CSVERRKKLFF.

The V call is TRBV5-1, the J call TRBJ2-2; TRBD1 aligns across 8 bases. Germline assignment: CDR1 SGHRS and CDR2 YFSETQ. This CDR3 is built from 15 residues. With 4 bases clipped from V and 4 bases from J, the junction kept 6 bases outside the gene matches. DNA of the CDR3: TGCGCCAGCAGCACCACAGGGGGTGGCACCGGGGAGCTGTTTTTT. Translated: CASSTTGGGTGELFF.

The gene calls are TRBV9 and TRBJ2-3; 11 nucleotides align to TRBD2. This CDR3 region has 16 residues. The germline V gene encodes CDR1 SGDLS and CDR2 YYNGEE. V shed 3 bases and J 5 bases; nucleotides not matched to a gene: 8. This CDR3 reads CASSAHSGGAQDTQYF. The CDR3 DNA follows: TGTGCCAGCAGCGCGCATAGCGGGGGGGCCCAAGATACGCAGTATTTT.

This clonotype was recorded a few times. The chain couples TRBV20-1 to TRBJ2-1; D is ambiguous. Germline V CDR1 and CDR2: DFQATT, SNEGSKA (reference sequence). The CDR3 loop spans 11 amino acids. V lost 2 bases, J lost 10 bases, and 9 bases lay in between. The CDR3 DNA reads TGCAGTGCTAGACCGGACGTAGAGCAGTTCTTC. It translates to CSARPDVEQFF.